Below are 19 T cell receptor beta chains sequenced from a single sample in a study of CD8 T cells in ankylosing spondylitis. TCRdb analysed the 5' RACE reads with MiXCR anew, one entry per CDR3 protein. The table records more than 300,000 distinct CDR3 sequences, more than 9% of them present only once. Sequencing input: blood, either unsorted or a sorted T cell fraction (not recorded which). These receptor sequences come from a female donor with ankylosing spondylitis or in good health (not recorded which).

This clonotype occurred many times. V usage is TRBV5-1 and J usage is TRBJ2-3; TRBD1 agrees at 7 bases. The trim removed 2 bases at V and 6 bases at J, leaving 9 bases unmatched. CDR1 is SGHRS and CDR2 is YFSETQ in the germline V gene. The length of the CDR3 is 15 residues. The CDR3 coding sequence is TGCGCCAGCAGCTTTACAGGGGTAGAGGGTGATACGCAGTATTTT. Translated: CASSFTGVEGDTQYF.

The sample holds many counts of this clonotype. The chain carries TRBV5-1 and TRBJ1-6; D is ambiguous. The CDR3 runs to 10 residues. V lost 7 bases and J 10 bases, leaving 6 bases between the germline ends. Germline V lookup: CDR1 SGHRS, CDR2 YFSETQ. The CDR3 DNA reads TGCGCCAGCCAACCATCACCCCTCCACTTT. Translation: CASQPSPLHF.

In its sample, this clonotype was seen many times. The V gene is TRBV6-2 or TRBV6-3, the J gene TRBJ2-3; weak D call: TRBD2 (6 bases). Per germline, CDR1 MNHEY and CDR2 SVGEGT. With 6 bases removed from V and 1 base from J, the gap between germline ends came to 14 bases. The CDR3 contains 15 residues. CDR3 residues: CASRVQSGRTDTQYF. The DNA for the CDR3 is TGTGCCAGCAGAGTCCAAAGCGGGCGCACAGATACGCAGTATTTT.

This chain links TRBV28 with TRBJ2-6; perhaps TRBD2 as D (7 bases). The CDR3 loop spans 16 amino acids. The V end lost 7 bases, the J end lost 0 bases, and 13 bases lay between the germline ends. Germline lookup yields CDR1 MDHEN and CDR2 SYDVKM. The CDR3 loop is CASIAGGLSGANVLTF. The DNA of the CDR3 is TGTGCCAGCATCGCCGGGGGGCTCTCTGGGGCCAACGTCCTGACTTTC.

This clonotype was seen a few times. The rearrangement joins TRBV27 to TRBJ1-2; tentative D call: TRBD1 (5 bases). CDR1 is MNHEY and CDR2 is SMNVEV in the germline V gene (reference sequence). The CDR3 consists of 15 residues. Trimming took 6 bases from V and 4 from J, leaving 18 bases between them. Here the CDR3 DNA reads TGTGCCAGCAGATGGCCTGGGACGGGCCCCTATGGCTACACCTTC. Amino acid sequence: CASRWPGTGPYGYTF.

At least ten counts were recorded for this clonotype. The V gene is TRBV29-1, the J gene TRBJ1-1; 8 nucleotides match TRBD1. Germline-derived CDR1 and CDR2 are SQVTM and ANQGSEA. V was clipped by 8 bases and J by 5 bases; unmatched bases: 10. The CDR3 has 13 residues. The CDR3 spells CSTSTGGETEAFF. CDR3 nucleotides: TGCAGCACATCCACAGGGGGTGAGACTGAAGCTTTCTTT. Using reference TRBV29-1 and TRBJ1-1 for the parts outside the CDR3, the full variable domain is SAVISQKPSRDICQRGTSLTIQCQVDSQVTMMFWYRQQPGQSLTLIATANQGSEATYESGFVIDKFPISRPNLTFSTLTVSNMSPEDSSIYLCSTSTGGETEAFFGQGTRLTVV.

This clonotype was seen many times. This sequence joins TRBV10-3 and TRBJ2-1; TRBD2 agrees at 7 bases. Unmatched junction bases numbered 11, after V lost 2 bases and J lost 10 bases. The CDR3 is 15 residues long. Germline values: CDR1 ENHRY, CDR2 SYGVKD. CDR3 DNA: TGTGCCATCAGTGAGGGCGCGGGAGCGCTTCAGGAGCAGTTCTTC. Translation: CAISEGAGALQEQFF.

The genes are TRBV30 and TRBJ2-7; D gene unclear. This CDR3 region has 11 residues. The germline V gene encodes CDR1 GTSNPN and CDR2 SVGIG (reference sequence). Deletions cut 4 bases from V and 11 bases from J, with 15 bases between. This CDR3 is CAWTDRSFEYF. The CDR3 nucleotides are TGTGCCTGGACCGATAGAAGTTTTGAGTACTTC.

This clonotype was found many times. In nucleotides, the CDR3 is TGCGCCAGCAGGGTGGGGGATCTGAAGGGGACTGAAGCTTTCTTT. Its protein is CASRVGDLKGTEAFF. The genes are TRBV5-1 and TRBJ1-1; the D gene is possibly TRBD1 (5 bases). Trimming took off 5 bases at V and 5 bases at J, with 19 bases between the two ends. CDR1 is SGHRS, CDR2 YFSETQ, per germline. The CDR3 is 15 amino acids.

This clonotype was detected many times. The chain recombines TRBV12-3 or TRBV12-4 with TRBJ2-3; 7 positions match TRBD1. The CDR3 has 13 residues. V gave up 4 bases and J gave up 6 bases; unmatched junction bases: 4. CDR3 residues: CASSYRGMDTQYF. CDR3 in DNA: TGTGCCAGCAGTTACAGGGGAATGGATACGCAGTATTTT.

This rearrangement joins TRBV10-3 to TRBJ2-1; D is undetermined. This CDR3 is built from 14 residues. The V end was cut by 7 bases, the J end by 0 bases, with 10 bases between. From germline, CDR1 is ENHRY and CDR2 SYGVKD. DNA of the CDR3: TGTGCCATCACCTCAGAGAGCTCCTACAATGAGCAGTTCTTC. Protein: CAITSESSYNEQFF.

The chain employs TRBV28 and TRBJ2-3; D possibly corresponds to TRBD2 (6 bases). Trimming stripped 2 bases from V and 1 base from J, with 7 bases between. CDR1 and CDR2 (germline): MDHEN, SYDVKM. The CDR3 loop spans 14 amino acids. The CDR3 sequence is CASSLPSGTDTQYF. The CDR3 DNA sequence: TGTGCCAGCAGTTTACCTAGCGGCACAGATACGCAGTATTTT.

This clonotype was found a few times. V and J are TRBV12-3 or TRBV12-4 and TRBJ1-5; a possible D gene is TRBD1 (5 bases). The CDR3 spans 11 residues. V lost 5 bases, J lost 12 bases, and 11 bases lay in between. Here the CDR3 reads CASSAGENQHF. The CDR3 region has the DNA TGTGCCAGCAGTGCGGGGGAGAACCAGCATTTT.

V and J are TRBV11-2 and TRBJ2-2; D may be TRBD1 (6 bases). CDR1 is SGHAT and CDR2 is FQNNGV in the germline V gene. The CDR3 length is 15 residues. Deletions cut 7 bases from V and 5 bases from J, with 17 bases between. CDR3 DNA sequence: TGTGCCAGCACCCTCGAAGCAGGGGAGACCGGGGAGCTGTTTTTT. Translation gives CASTLEAGETGELFF.

This clonotype was found many times. V usage is TRBV5-1 and J usage is TRBJ2-3; D is ambiguous. CDR1 is SGHRS and CDR2 is YFSETQ in the germline V gene. V was clipped by 5 bases and J by 2 bases, with 6 bases between them. The CDR3 covers 12 residues. The CDR3 region is CASSKHTDTQYF. Written as DNA, the CDR3 is TGCGCCAGCAGTAAACACACAGATACGCAGTATTTT. The full variable domain, in which reference TRBV5-1 and TRBJ2-3 provide the parts outside the CDR3, is KAGVTQTPRYLIKTRGQQVTLSCSPISGHRSVSWYQQTPGQGLQFLFEYFSETQRNKGNFPGRFSGRQFSNSRSEMNVSTLELGDSALYLCASSKHTDTQYFGPGTRLTVL.

This clonotype was counted a few times. The rearrangement joins TRBV6-2 or TRBV6-3 to TRBJ2-3, with 11 bases identical to TRBD1. Germline V lookup: CDR1 MNHEY, CDR2 SVGEGT. Trimming at V came to 6 bases and at J to 4 bases, leaving 9 bases not matched to a gene. CDR3 length: 16 amino acids. CDR3 in DNA: TGTGCCAGCAGGGTGGACAGGGGGCGCGGGCCAGATACGCAGTATTTT. It codes for CASRVDRGRGPDTQYF.

This chain uses TRBV30 with TRBJ1-1; D perhaps matches TRBD1 (5 bases). V lost 0 bases and J 4 bases, leaving 9 bases between the germline ends. Germline CDR1 GTSNPN, CDR2 SVGIG (reference sequence). The CDR3 is made up of 13 amino acids. The CDR3 sequence is CAWSVSGGTEAFF. CDR3 nucleotide sequence: TGTGCCTGGAGTGTCAGCGGGGGCACTGAAGCTTTCTTT.

This clonotype was recorded many times. The CDR3 is CASSLSPFGPGELFF. DNA of the CDR3: TGTGCCAGCAGCTTAAGTCCCTTTGGGCCCGGGGAGCTGTTTTTT. This chain links TRBV7-9 with TRBJ2-2; D gene unclear. CDR3 size: 15 residues. From germline, CDR1 is SEHNR and CDR2 FQNEAQ (reference sequence). The ends were cut back, 2 bases at V and 6 bases at J, with 13 bases in the middle.

This clonotype was counted at least ten times. The chain recombines TRBV5-1 with TRBJ1-2; weak D call: TRBD1 (5 bases). The germline V gene has CDR1 SGHRS and CDR2 YFSETQ. The CDR3 has 13 residues. V dropped 6 bases and J dropped 5 bases, with 14 bases sitting between them. The CDR3, as DNA: TGCGCCAGCACCGAGGTCGAGGGGTATGGCTACACCTTC. This encodes CASTEVEGYGYTF.